This T cell receptor beta chain is from a study of CD8 T cells in ankylosing spondylitis. Broader study findings: The disease-linked clones had a CD8+ phenotype and low blood frequencies. Both synovial fluid and blood in reactive arthritis had previously been reported to carry some motif variants. Within matched ankylosing spondylitis synovial fluid, disease-linked clones were reportedly significantly enriched. Seven to nine highly homologous variants made up a TCR beta motif that seemed to typify ankylosing spondylitis blood.

This CDR3 region has 14 residues. CDR1 and CDR2 (germline): KGHDR, SFDVKD. The V and J ends lost 5 bases and 1 base respectively, with 8 bases between them. Construction of TCR beta libraries was performed using quantitative 5'-RACE with molecular barcodes. TCRdb ran MiXCR on the 5' RACE reads and lists one entry per CDR3 protein. The sample consists of more than 650,000 distinct CDR3 sequences, approximately 10% of them appearing once. This clonotype appeared a few times. Its antigen is unidentified. The sample was blood, either unsorted or a sorted T cell fraction (not recorded which). The gene calls are TRBV24-1 and TRBJ1-5; D is possibly TRBD1 (5 bases). This TCR came from a male donor with ankylosing spondylitis. CDR3 in amino acids: CATSVRQSNQPQHF. The CDR3 DNA reads as TGTGCCACCAGTGTGCGACAGAGCAATCAGCCCCAGCATTTT.